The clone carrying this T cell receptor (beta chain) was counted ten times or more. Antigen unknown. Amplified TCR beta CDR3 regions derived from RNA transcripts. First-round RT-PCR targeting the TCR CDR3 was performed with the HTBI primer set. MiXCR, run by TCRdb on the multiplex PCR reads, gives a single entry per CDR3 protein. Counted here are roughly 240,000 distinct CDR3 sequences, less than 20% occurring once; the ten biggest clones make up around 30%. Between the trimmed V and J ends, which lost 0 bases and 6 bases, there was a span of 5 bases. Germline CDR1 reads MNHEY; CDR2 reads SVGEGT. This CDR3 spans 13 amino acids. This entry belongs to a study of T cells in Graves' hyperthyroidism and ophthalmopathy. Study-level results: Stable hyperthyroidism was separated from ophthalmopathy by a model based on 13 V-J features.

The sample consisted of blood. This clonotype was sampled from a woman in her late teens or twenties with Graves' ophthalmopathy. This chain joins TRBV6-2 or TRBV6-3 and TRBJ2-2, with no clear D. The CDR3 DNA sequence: TGTGCCAGCAGTTACTCGACCCCCGGGGAGCTGTTTTTT. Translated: CASSYSTPGELFF.